This TCR beta chain emerged from a study of cytomegalovirus exposure and HLA in healthy donors. General observations from the study: For most TCR beta V segments, an earlier analysis put the productive rate at about 90% or about 30% of the time.

PCR used 60 Vbeta primers and 13 Jbeta primers. Produced via immunoSEQ multiplex PCR; TCRdb's table is partial and in-frame only. The sample includes under 200,000 clones, around 79% of them seen just once. Notes on this clone: The antigen is undetermined.

The CDR3 runs 14 residues. Germline lookup yields CDR1 SGHTA and CDR2 FQGNSA. The trim removed 5 bases at V and 6 bases at J, leaving 9 bases unmatched. This sequence originates from a woman in her twenties or thirties in good health and CMV-seropositive. This chain joins TRBV7-2 and TRBJ1-2; TRBD1 aligns across 7 bases. Sequencing was carried out using PBMCs. The CDR3 region has the DNA TGTGCCAGCAGCCTGTTACAGGGGAATAATGGCTACACCTTC. Residues: CASSLLQGNNGYTF.